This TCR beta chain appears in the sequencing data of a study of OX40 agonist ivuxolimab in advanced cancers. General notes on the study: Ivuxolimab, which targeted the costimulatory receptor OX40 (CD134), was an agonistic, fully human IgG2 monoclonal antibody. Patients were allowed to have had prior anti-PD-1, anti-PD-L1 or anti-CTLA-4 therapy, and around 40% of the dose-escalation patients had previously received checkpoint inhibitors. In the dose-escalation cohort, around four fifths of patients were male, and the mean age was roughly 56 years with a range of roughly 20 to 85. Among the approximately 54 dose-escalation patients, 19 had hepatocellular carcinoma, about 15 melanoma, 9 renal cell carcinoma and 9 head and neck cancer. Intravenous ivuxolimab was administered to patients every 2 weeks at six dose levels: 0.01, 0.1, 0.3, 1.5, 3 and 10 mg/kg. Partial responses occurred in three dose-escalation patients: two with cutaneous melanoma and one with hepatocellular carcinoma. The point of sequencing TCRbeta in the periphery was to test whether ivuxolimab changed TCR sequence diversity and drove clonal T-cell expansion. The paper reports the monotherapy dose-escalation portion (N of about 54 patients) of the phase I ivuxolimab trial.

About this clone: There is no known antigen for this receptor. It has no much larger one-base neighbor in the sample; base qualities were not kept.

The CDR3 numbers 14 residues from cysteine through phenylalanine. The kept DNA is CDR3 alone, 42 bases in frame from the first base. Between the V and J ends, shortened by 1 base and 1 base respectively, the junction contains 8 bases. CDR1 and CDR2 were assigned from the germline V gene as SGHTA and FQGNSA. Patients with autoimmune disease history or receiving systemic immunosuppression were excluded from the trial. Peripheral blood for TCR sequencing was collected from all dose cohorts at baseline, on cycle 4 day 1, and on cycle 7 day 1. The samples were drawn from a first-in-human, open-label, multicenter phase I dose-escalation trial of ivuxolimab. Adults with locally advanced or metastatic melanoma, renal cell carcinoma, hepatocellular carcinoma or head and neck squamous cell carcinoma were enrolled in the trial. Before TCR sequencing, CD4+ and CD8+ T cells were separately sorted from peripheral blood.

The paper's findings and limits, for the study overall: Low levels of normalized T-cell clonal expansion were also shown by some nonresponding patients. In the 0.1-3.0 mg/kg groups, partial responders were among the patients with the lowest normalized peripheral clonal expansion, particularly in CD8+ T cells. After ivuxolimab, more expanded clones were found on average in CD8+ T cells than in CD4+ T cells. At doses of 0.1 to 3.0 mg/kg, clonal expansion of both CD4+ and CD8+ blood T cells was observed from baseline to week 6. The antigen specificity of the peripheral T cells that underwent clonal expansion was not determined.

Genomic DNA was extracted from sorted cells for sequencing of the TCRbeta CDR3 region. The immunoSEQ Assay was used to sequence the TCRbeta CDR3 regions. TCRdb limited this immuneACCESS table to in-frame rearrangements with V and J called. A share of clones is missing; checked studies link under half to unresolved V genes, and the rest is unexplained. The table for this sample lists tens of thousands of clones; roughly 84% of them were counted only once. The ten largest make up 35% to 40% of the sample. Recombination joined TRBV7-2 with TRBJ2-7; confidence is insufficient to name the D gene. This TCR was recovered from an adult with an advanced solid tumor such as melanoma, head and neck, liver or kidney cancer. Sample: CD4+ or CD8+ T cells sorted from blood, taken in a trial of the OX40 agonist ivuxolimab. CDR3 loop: CASSLGLDSYEQYF. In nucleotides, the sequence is TGTGCCAGCAGCTTAGGTCTGGATTCCTACGAGCAGTACTTC.